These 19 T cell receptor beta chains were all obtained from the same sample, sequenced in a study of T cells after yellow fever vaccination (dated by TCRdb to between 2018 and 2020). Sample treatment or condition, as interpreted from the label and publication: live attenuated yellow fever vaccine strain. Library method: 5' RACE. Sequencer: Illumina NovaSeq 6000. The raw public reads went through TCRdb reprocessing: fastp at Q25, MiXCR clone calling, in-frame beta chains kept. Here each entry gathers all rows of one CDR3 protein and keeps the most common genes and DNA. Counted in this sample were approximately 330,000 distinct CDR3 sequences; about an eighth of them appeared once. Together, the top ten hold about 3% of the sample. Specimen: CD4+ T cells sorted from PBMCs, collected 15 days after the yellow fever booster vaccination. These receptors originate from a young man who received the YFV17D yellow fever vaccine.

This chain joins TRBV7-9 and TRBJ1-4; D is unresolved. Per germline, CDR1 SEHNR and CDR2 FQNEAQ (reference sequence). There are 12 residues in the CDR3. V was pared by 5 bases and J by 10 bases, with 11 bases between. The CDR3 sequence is CASSQEGGKLFF. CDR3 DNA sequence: TGTGCCAGCAGCCAAGAAGGCGGAAAACTGTTTTTT.

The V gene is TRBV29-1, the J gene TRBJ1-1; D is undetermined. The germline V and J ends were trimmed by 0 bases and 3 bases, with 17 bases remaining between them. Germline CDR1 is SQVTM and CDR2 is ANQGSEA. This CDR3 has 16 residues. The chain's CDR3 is CSVEDGRASRYTEAFF. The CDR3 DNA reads TGCAGCGTTGAAGATGGGAGGGCCTCGCGCTACACTGAAGCTTTCTTT.

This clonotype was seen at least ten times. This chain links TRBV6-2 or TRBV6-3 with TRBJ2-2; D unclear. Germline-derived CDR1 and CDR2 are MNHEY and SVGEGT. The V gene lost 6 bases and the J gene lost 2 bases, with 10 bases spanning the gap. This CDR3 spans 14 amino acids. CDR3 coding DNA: TGTGCCAGCAGCCGACACACAAACACCGGGGAGCTGTTTTTT. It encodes CASSRHTNTGELFF.

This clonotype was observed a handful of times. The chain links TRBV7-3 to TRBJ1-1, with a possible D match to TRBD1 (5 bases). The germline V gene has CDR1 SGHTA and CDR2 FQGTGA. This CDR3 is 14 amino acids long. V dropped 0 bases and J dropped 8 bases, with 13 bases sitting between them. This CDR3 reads CASSLTHSGGEAFF. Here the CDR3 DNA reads TGTGCCAGCAGCTTAACCCATTCGGGGGGAGAAGCTTTCTTT.

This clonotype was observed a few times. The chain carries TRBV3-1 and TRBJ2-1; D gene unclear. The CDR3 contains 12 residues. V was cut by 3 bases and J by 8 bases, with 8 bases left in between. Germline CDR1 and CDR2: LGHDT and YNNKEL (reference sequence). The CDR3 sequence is CASSQVSDEQFF. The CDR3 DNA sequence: TGTGCCAGCAGCCAGGTGTCGGATGAGCAGTTCTTC.

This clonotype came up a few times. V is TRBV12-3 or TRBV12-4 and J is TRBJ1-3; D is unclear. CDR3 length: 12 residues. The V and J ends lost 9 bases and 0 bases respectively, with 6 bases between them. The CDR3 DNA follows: TGTGCCAGGCGAAACTCTGGAAACACCATATATTTT. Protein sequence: CARRNSGNTIYF.

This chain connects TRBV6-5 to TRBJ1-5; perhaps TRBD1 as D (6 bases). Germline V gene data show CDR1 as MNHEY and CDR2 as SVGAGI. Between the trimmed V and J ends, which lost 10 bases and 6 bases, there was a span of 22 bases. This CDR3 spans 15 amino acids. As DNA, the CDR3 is TGTGCCATGGGACAAAGGCCCTACATTACTCAGCCCCAGCATTTT. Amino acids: CAMGQRPYITQPQHF.

The CDR3 loop reads CASSERPGTDTQYF. CDR3 bases: TGTGCCAGCAGCGAAAGGCCAGGCACAGATACGCAGTATTTT. V gene TRBV7-3 combines with J gene TRBJ2-3; D is uncertain. Trimming removed 5 bases at V and 1 base at J, with 10 bases between. Germline loops: CDR1 SGHTA, CDR2 FQGTGA. The CDR3 covers 14 residues.

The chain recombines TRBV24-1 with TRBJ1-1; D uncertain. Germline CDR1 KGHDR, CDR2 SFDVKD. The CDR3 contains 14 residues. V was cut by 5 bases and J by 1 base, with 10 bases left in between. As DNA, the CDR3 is TGTGCCACCAGTGCCGGTGGGTCGAACACTGAAGCTTTCTTT. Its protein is CATSAGGSNTEAFF.

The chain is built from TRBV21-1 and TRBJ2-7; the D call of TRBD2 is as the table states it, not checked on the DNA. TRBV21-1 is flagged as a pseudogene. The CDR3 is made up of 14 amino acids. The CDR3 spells CASSSNQRGDEQYV. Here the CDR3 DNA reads TGTGCCAGCAGCTCTAATCAGCGGGGGGACGAGCAGTACGTC.

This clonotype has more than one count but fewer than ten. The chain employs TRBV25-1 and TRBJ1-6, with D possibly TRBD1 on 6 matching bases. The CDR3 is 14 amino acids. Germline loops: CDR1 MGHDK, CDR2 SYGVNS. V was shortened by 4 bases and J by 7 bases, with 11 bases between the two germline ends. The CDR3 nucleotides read TGTGCCAGCAGTGTACAGGGTGGGAATTCACCCCTCCACTTT. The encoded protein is CASSVQGGNSPLHF.

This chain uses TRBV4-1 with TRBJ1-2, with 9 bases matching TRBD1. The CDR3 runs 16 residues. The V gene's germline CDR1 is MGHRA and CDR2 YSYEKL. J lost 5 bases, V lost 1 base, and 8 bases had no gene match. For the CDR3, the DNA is TGCGCCAGCAGCCAAGGAATCTCGGGACAGGGATATGGCTACACCTTC. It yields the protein CASSQGISGQGYGYTF.

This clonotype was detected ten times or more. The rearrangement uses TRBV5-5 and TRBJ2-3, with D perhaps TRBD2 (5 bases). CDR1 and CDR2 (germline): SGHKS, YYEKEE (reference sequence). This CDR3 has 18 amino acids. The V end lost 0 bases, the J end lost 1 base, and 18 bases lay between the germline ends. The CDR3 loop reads CASSLEVFAGLRTDTQYF. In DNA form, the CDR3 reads TGTGCCAGCAGCTTGGAGGTATTCGCGGGCTTACGCACAGATACGCAGTATTTT.

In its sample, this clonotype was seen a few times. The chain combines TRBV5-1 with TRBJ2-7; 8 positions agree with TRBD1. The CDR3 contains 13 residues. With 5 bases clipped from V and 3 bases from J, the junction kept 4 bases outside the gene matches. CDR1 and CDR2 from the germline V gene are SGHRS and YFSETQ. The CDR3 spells CASRPDRDYEQYV. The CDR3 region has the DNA TGCGCCAGCAGGCCGGACAGGGACTACGAGCAGTACGTC.

The CDR3 loop reads CASRKGGQGMNEQFF. The CDR3 region has the DNA TGTGCCAGCAGGAAAGGGGGCCAGGGGATGAATGAGCAGTTCTTC. The chain is built from TRBV7-2 and TRBJ2-1, with 7 bases fitting TRBD1. This CDR3 spans 15 amino acids. In germline, CDR1 is SGHTA, CDR2 FQGNSA. With 6 bases clipped from V and 7 bases from J, the junction kept 12 bases outside the gene matches.

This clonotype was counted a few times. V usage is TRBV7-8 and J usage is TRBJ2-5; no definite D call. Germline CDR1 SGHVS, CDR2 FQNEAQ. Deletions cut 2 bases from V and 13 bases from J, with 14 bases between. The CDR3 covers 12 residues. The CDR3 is CASSLSSLAMYF. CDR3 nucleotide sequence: TGTGCCAGCAGCTTATCATCCTTGGCCATGTACTTC.

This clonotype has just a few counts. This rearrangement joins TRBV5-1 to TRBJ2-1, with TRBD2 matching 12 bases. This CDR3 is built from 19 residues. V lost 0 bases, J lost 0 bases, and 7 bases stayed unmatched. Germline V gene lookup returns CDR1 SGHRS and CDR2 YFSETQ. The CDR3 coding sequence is TGCGCCAGCAGCTTGGGACTAGCGGGGGCCACCCTCTCCTACAATGAGCAGTTCTTC. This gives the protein CASSLGLAGATLSYNEQFF.

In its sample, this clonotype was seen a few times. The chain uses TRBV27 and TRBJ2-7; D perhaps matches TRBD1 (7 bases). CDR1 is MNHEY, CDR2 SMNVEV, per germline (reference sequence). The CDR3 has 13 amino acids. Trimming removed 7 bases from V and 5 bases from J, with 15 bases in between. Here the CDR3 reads CASTPQGEDEQYV. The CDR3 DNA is TGTGCCAGCACCCCCCAGGGGGAGGACGAGCAGTACGTC.

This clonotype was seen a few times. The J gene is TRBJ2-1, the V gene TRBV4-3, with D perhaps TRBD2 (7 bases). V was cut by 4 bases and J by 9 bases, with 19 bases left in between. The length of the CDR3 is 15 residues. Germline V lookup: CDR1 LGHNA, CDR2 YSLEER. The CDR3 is CASSPGVGGRSEQFF. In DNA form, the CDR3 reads TGCGCCAGCAGCCCCGGGGTGGGGGGGCGGAGTGAGCAGTTCTTC.